There are a few counts of the clone carrying this T cell receptor beta chain. This sample stems from a study of blood T cell repertoires in COVID-19. Looking at the study overall: From the United States, Italy and Spain came samples of acute and convalescent COVID-19. T cells, B-cell-depleted T cells, or PBMCs supplied cDNA or gDNA.

Seattle patient enrollment occurred during active infection, with longitudinal follow-up thereafter. TCRdb's copy holds only in-frame clones and misses some; the assay was immunoSEQ multiplex PCR. The table shows 300,000 to 350,000 clones, with approximately 90% occurring only once. The germline V gene encodes CDR1 SGHTA and CDR2 FQGTGA. V was clipped by 2 bases and J by 9 bases, with 14 bases between them. This CDR3 is 14 amino acids long. This sequence originates from a woman in her thirties with COVID-19, enrolled during active disease. The V call is TRBV7-3, the J call TRBJ2-1, with D possibly matching TRBD2 (5 bases). Material: peripheral blood. CDR3: CASSLHGTGSEQFF. CDR3 coding DNA: TGTGCCAGCAGCTTACATGGTACGGGGAGTGAGCAGTTCTTC. Supplemented by reference TRBV7-3 and TRBJ2-1, the full variable domain reads GAGVSQTPSNKVTEKGKYVELRCDPISGHTALYWYRQSLGQGPEFLIYFQGTGAADDSGLPNDRFFAVRPEGSVSTLKIQRTERGDSAVYLCASSLHGTGSEQFFGPGTRLTVL.